This TCR beta chain derives from a study of response to subunit inactivated influenza vaccine. The V gene end was trimmed by 2 bases and the J gene end by 5 bases; junction bases not matched to a gene: 12. The CDR3 is made up of 16 amino acids. Germline CDR1 reads DFQATT; CDR2 reads SNEGSKA (reference sequence). This clonotype was counted at least ten times. TCRdb re-called the RT-PCR reads with MiXCR, one entry per CDR3 protein. Here the sample spans some 850,000 distinct CDR3 sequences, approximately 18% being singletons. This chain uses TRBV20-1 with TRBJ2-5; 9 bases line up with TRBD1. This material consisted of PBMCs from blood, taken less than 6 days after vaccination. This clonotype was sampled from a man aged 50 to 60 who received an inactivated influenza vaccine. CDR3 in amino acids: CSARPLSGTGWETQYF. In DNA, the CDR3 is TGCAGTGCTAGACCTTTGTCCGGGACAGGGTGGGAGACCCAGTACTTC.